This T cell receptor beta chain was recorded in a study of T cell changes during pregnancy in multiple sclerosis (dated by TCRdb to the late 2010s). About the investigation overall: In women with multiple sclerosis, the researchers looked at how the T cell repertoire shifted as pregnancy progressed.

This clone has a single count. Its binding antigen is unknown. The record has no base qualities; no much larger clone is one base away. Libraries were prepared through the immunoSEQ multiplex PCR assay. TCRdb provides this immuneACCESS table in a form limited to in-frame rearrangements. Some clones are lacking; in checked studies, under half of them reflect an unresolved V gene, and why the rest are absent is not known. The sample includes approximately 90,000 clones, with about 93% observed a single time. Under 0.85% of the sample lies in the top ten. V drops 4 bases and J drops 2 bases, leaving 11 bases in between. The CDR3 covers 14 residues, taking in both the cysteine and the phenylalanine. Only the CDR3 part of the read is kept: 42 bases, read in frame from the first base. Via the germline V gene, CDR1 is SGHRS and CDR2 YFSETQ.

The chain couples TRBV5-1 to TRBJ2-3, with a tentative D gene TRBD2 over 6 matching bases. The input for sequencing was peripheral blood, taken in the third trimester of pregnancy. This TCR was sampled from a female donor with multiple sclerosis, enrolled in a pregnancy study. CDR3 reads: CASSTGLPTDTQYF. The DNA sequence is given as TGCGCCAGCAGCACGGGACTTCCCACAGATACGCAGTATTTT.